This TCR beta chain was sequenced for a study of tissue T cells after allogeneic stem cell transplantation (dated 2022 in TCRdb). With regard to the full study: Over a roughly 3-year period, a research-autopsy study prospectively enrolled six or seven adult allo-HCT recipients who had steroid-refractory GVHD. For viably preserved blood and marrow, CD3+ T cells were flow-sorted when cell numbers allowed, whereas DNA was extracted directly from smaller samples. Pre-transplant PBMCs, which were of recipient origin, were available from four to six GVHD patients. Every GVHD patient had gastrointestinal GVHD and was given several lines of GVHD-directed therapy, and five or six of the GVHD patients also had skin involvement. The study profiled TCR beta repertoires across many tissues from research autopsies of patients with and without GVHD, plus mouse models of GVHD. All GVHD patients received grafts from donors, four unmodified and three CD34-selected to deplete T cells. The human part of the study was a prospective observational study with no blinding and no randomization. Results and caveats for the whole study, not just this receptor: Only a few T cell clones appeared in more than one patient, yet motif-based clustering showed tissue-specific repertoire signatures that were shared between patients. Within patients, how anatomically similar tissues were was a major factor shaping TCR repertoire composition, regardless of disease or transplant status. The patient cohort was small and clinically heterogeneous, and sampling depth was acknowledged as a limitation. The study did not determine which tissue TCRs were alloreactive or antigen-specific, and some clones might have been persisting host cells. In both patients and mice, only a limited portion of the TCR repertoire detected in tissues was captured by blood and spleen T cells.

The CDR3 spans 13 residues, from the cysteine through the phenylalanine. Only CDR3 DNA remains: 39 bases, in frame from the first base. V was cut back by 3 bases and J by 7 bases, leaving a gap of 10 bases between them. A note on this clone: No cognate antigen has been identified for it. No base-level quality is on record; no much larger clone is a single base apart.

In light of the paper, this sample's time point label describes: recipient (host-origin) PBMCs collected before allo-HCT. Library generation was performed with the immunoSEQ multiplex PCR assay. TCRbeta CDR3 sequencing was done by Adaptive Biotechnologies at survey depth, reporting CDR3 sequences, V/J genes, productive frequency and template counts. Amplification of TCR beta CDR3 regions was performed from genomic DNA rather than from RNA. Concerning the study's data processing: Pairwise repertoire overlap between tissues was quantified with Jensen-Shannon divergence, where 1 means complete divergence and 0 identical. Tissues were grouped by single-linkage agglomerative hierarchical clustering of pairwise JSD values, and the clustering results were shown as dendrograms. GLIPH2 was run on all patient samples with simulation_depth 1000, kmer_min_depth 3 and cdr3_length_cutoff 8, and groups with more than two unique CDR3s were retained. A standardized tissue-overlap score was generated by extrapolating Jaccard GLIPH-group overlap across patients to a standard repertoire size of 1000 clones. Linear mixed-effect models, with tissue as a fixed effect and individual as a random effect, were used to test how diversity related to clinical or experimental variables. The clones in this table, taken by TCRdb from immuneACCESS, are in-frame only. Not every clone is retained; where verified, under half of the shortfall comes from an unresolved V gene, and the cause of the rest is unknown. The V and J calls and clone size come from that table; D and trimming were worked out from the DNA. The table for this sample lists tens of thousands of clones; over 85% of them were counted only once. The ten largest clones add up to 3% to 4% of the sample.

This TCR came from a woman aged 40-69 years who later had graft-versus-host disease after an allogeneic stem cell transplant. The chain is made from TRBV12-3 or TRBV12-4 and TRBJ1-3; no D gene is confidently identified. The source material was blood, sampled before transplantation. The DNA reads TGTGCCAGCAGTTTTCGGGGTATGAACACCATATATTTT. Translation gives CASSFRGMNTIYF.